This TCR beta chain was captured in a study of T cells in Graves' hyperthyroidism and ophthalmopathy. RNA transcripts were the template for amplifying TCR beta CDR3 regions. Using the HTBI primer set, a first-round RT-PCR was run on the TCR CDR3. MiXCR, run by TCRdb on the multiplex PCR reads, gives a single entry per CDR3 protein. The sample yields approximately 500,000 distinct CDR3 sequences, just over 45% seen once. This sequence originates from a woman aged 18-35 years with Graves' hyperthyroidism. Material for sequencing was peripheral blood or thyroid tissue (not recorded which).

The CDR3 coding sequence is TGTGCCATCAGTGGCCCCAGCGGGAGGGACTACGAGCAGTACTTC. It translates to CAISGPSGRDYEQYF. This sequence joins TRBV10-3 and TRBJ2-7; the match to TRBD2 covers 10 bases. This CDR3 has 15 amino acids. Germline V CDR1 and CDR2: ENHRY, SYGVKD. V was clipped by 4 bases and J by 3 bases; unmatched bases: 6.